The source of this T cell receptor (beta chain) is a study of blood T cell repertoires in COVID-19 (dated by TCRdb to between 2020 and 2021). Concerning the study at large: Collaborator samples came from the United States, Italy and Spain and covered acute and convalescent phases of COVID-19. The prospective study material was composed of cDNA or gDNA derived from T cells, B-cell-depleted T cells, or PBMCs. Subjects who had been exposed to COVID-19, were actively infected with it, or had recovered from it provided the deeply sampled blood TCRbeta repertoires that made up the dataset. The repertoires were released in a freely available public database meant as a resource for research on the immune response to SARS-CoV-2. Samples were obtained from the ongoing ImmuneRACE study (first 160 participants) and from over a thousand subjects provided by 6 global collaborators. The sample metadata nearly always contained a de-identified subject ID, COVID-19 status, age in years and sex. Where available, HLA class I and class II types were taken from metadata supplied by the sample provider and were not determined by assay-based typing.

What the authors observed across the whole study: How much clinical and demographic metadata was included differed by source and by participant, and the metadata was provided uncurated.

The germline V gene (reference sequence) sets CDR1 to LNHDA and CDR2 to SQIVND. The junction shows trimming of 7 bases on V and 1 base on J, and the gene matches do not reach 11 bases of it. The CDR3 has 16 amino acids, counting the end cysteine and phenylalanine. Only CDR3 DNA is held: 48 bases, read in frame from base 1. One collaborating source in Seattle enrolled patients during active infection and followed them longitudinally through the course of disease. Each collaborating institution followed its own protocols to collect whole blood in K2EDTA tubes. For TCRbeta analysis, collaborators shipped samples in one of three forms: frozen whole blood, isolated PBMCs, or DNA extracted from either of those sample types. For this clone: Its antigen is still unknown. Nothing much larger sits one base from this clone, and base qualities are not available.

TCRbeta CDR3 regions were amplified from genomic DNA using the immunoSEQ Assay, a bias-controlled multiplex PCR. The study's processing was this. The number of nucleated cells in each sample was estimated by amplification of reference gene primers within the assay. Sequence reads were collapsed and filtered to measure the absolute abundance of every unique TCRbeta CDR3 rearrangement. Productive Simpson clonality was computed per sample as the square root of Simpson's diversity index over productive rearrangements. TCRdb mirrors the immuneACCESS table, restricted to in-frame sequences. Some clones are absent from its copies; in checked studies, under half trace to an unresolved V gene, and the reason for the others is unknown. V, J and clone size were drawn from that table, and D and trimming were deduced from the DNA. The sample table records around 340,000 clones; 89% of these occur just once. The top ten clonotypes cover roughly 4% of the sample.

This TCR derives from a woman in her fifties or sixties with COVID-19, enrolled during active disease. The V and J genes are TRBV19 and TRBJ1-1; 8 bases in the junction line up with TRBD1. The sequenced sample was peripheral blood. The nucleotide sequence is TGTGCCAGTAAACCACTCCCGACAGGGGCGAACACTGAAGCTTTCTTT. The encoded protein is CASKPLPTGANTEAFF.